Presented here are 28 T cell receptor beta chains from one specimen sequenced in a study of blood T cell repertoires in COVID-19. The protocol was immunoSEQ multiplex PCR, while the TCRdb copy is restricted to in-frame clones and leaves out a portion. The table has approximately 210,000 clones, less than 90% seen once. The specimen sequenced was peripheral blood. These receptors came from a man aged 35 to 55 with active or convalescent COVID-19.

This chain connects TRBV27 to TRBJ2-7, with a possible D match to TRBD2 (7 bases). Germline assignment: CDR1 MNHEY and CDR2 SMNVEV (reference sequence). Trimming left V 3 bases short and J 2 bases short, with 14 bases between. This CDR3 comprises 15 residues. The DNA of the CDR3 is TGTGCCAGCAGTTTTGGGGGGGCCCGAGCCTACGAGCAGTACTTC. Its translation is CASSFGGARAYEQYF.

The chain is built from TRBV28 and TRBJ2-1, with D unclear. Germline V CDR1 and CDR2: MDHEN, SYDVKM. V gave up 7 bases and J gave up 2 bases, with 12 bases separating them. The CDR3 totals 14 residues. The CDR3 coding sequence is TGTGCCAGCAAGGAGCTCATCCCCTACAATGAGCAGTTCTTC. Translated, it gives CASKELIPYNEQFF.

This chain joins TRBV5-6 and TRBJ1-3; D not certain. CDR1 and CDR2 from the germline V gene are SGHDT and YYEEEE. The CDR3 is 14 amino acids. The ends were cut back, 1 base at V and 4 bases at J, with 9 bases in the middle. CDR3 nucleotides: TGTGCCAGCAGCTTGTATGGGCAAGGAAACACCATATATTTT. Protein product: CASSLYGQGNTIYF.

The V and J genes are TRBV2 and TRBJ1-3; no definite D call. Germline V lookup: CDR1 SNHLY, CDR2 FYNNEI. The CDR3 has 16 residues. V gave up 4 bases and J gave up 3 bases, with 16 bases separating them. The CDR3 coding sequence is TGTGCCAGCAGTGTTTCTAACCCCGTCGGTGGAAACACCATATATTTT. Protein product: CASSVSNPVGGNTIYF. Full variable domain (outside the CDR3, taken from reference TRBV2 and TRBJ1-3): EPEVTQTPSHQVTQMGQEVILRCVPISNHLYFYWYRQILGQKVEFLVSFYNNEISEKSEIFDDQFSVERPDGSNFTLKIRSTKLEDSAMYFCASSVSNPVGGNTIYFGEGSWLTVV.

The chain carries TRBV3-1 (or the pseudogene TRBV3-2) and TRBJ1-6, with D tentatively TRBD1 (5 bases). Per germline, CDR1 LGHDT and CDR2 YNNKEL (reference sequence). CDR3 size: 17 residues. V lost 4 bases, J lost 7 bases, and 20 bases lay in between. The CDR3 spells CASSPPRRGRSNSPLHF. CDR3 bases: TGTGCCAGCAGCCCGCCGAGGAGGGGCAGGAGCAATTCACCCCTCCACTTT.

This chain uses TRBV18 with TRBJ2-1; 12 bases map to TRBD2. From germline, CDR1 is KGHSH and CDR2 LQKENI. The V segment lost 3 bases and the J segment 12 bases; nucleotides outside the gene matches: 6. The CDR3 length is 14 residues. CDR3 residues: CASSPTSGSLGQFF. The CDR3 DNA follows: TGTGCCAGCTCACCGACTAGCGGGAGTTTGGGGCAGTTCTTC.

The rearrangement uses TRBV6-5 and TRBJ2-7; 9 bases align to TRBD1. The V gene end was trimmed by 6 bases and the J gene end by 0 bases; junction bases not matched to a gene: 6. This CDR3 contains 15 residues. The germline gives CDR1 MNHEY, CDR2 SVGAGI. CDR3 amino acids: CASSLTGGSSYEQYF. The CDR3 coding sequence is TGTGCCAGCAGCTTGACAGGGGGAAGCTCCTACGAGCAGTACTTC.

The chain carries TRBV28 and TRBJ1-2; 10 bases map to TRBD1. Germline values: CDR1 MDHEN, CDR2 SYDVKM. The CDR3 extends over 15 amino acids. V shed 2 bases and J 8 bases; nucleotides not matched to a gene: 8. CDR3 in DNA: TGTGCCAGCAGTTTACTGCTGGGACAGGGGAGCGGCTACACCTTC. Amino acids: CASSLLLGQGSGYTF.

The rearrangement joins TRBV19 to TRBJ2-1; 10 bases line up with TRBD2. The ends lost 4 bases at V and 0 bases at J; junction bases unmatched: 9. Germline CDR1 LNHDA, CDR2 SQIVND (reference sequence). The CDR3 covers 18 residues. The CDR3 loop is CASSRMLAGVSSYNEQFF. The CDR3 DNA follows: TGTGCCAGTAGTAGGATGCTAGCGGGGGTGAGCTCCTACAATGAGCAGTTCTTC.

The gene calls are TRBV11-2 and TRBJ2-7, with 11 bases that match TRBD2. CDR3 length equals 16 residues. Germline V lookup: CDR1 SGHAT, CDR2 FQNNGV. Unmatched junction bases numbered 6, after V lost 1 base and J lost 4 bases. The CDR3 protein is CASSLGASGRWYEQYF. The CDR3 region has the DNA TGTGCCAGCAGCTTAGGGGCTAGCGGGAGGTGGTACGAGCAGTACTTC.

This sequence joins TRBV12-5 and TRBJ1-4, with unresolved D. The CDR3 has 15 amino acids. Germline-derived CDR1 and CDR2 are LGHNT and FRNRAP. With 2 bases removed from V and 8 bases from J, the gap between germline ends came to 15 bases. The CDR3 is CASGLKEGIREKLFF. The CDR3 DNA is TGTGCTAGTGGTTTGAAAGAGGGTATAAGGGAAAAACTGTTTTTT. Complete variable domain (other parts from reference TRBV12-5 and TRBJ1-4): DARVTQTPRHKVTEMGQEVTMRCQPILGHNTVFWYRQTMMQGLELLAYFRNRAPLDDSGMPKDRFSAEMPDATLATLKIQPSEPRDSAVYFCASGLKEGIREKLFFGSGTQLSVL.

The chain couples TRBV20-1 to TRBJ2-7; TRBD1 is a possible D gene (5 bases). Germline CDR1 and CDR2: DFQATT and SNEGSKA (reference sequence). V was shortened by 6 bases and J by 6 bases, with 12 bases between the two germline ends. CDR3 size: 11 residues. CDR3 protein: CSAPGKGEQYF. CDR3 coding DNA: TGCAGTGCCCCAGGGAAGGGCGAGCAGTACTTC.

The CDR3 here is CASSEWTGRNEKLFF. CDR3 DNA: TGTGCCAGCAGTGAATGGACAGGGCGTAATGAAAAACTGTTTTTT. The chain employs TRBV6-1 and TRBJ1-4; 8 bases line up with TRBD1. This CDR3 contains 15 residues. The V segment lost 2 bases and the J segment 4 bases; nucleotides outside the gene matches: 3. The germline gives CDR1 MNHNS, CDR2 SASEGT.

This clone was seen just once. The chain links TRBV9 to TRBJ2-2, with D tentatively TRBD1 (5 bases). Trimming took off 2 bases at V and 0 bases at J, with 11 bases between the two ends. Germline V lookup: CDR1 SGDLS, CDR2 YYNGEE. The CDR3 sequence is 16 residues long. The CDR3, as DNA: TGTGCCAGCAGCGTTCGACAGACCTCGAACACCGGGGAGCTGTTTTTT. Protein: CASSVRQTSNTGELFF.

The rearrangement links TRBV25-1 to TRBJ1-2, with 7 bases aligning to TRBD1. The CDR3 loop spans 14 amino acids. Germline CDR1 reads MGHDK; CDR2 reads SYGVNS. V trimming: 3 bases; J trimming: 4 bases; junction bases outside the gene matches: 5. The CDR3 coding sequence is TGTGCCAGCAGTGACCCGACAGGGCTCTATGGCTACACCTTC. Translation: CASSDPTGLYGYTF.

This sequence joins TRBV2 and TRBJ2-5; 7 bases are shared with TRBD1. CDR3 length: 14 residues. Trimming removed 6 bases from V and 6 bases from J; junction bases left unmatched: 10. Germline V lookup: CDR1 SNHLY, CDR2 FYNNEI. The CDR3 sequence: CASRVGQVGKTQYF. The CDR3 DNA reads TGTGCCAGCAGGGTAGGACAGGTTGGGAAGACCCAGTACTTC.

V usage is TRBV27 and J usage is TRBJ2-7; D might be TRBD1 (5 bases). CDR1 is MNHEY, CDR2 SMNVEV, per germline (reference sequence). V lost 2 bases, J lost 3 bases, and 17 bases lay in between. There are 16 residues in the CDR3. In DNA, the CDR3 is TGTGCCAGCAGTTTAGGGGCCCGCCGGTTGGGCTACGAGCAGTACTTC. Its protein product is CASSLGARRLGYEQYF.

To note about this clone: Distinct nucleotide sequences in the sample also encode this CDR3. CDR3 nucleotide sequence: TGTGCCAGTAGTCCCGGGACAGGGCTTAACTATGGCTACACCTTC. Its translation: CASSPGTGLNYGYTF. V and J are TRBV19 and TRBJ1-2; 9 bases map to TRBD1. This CDR3 comprises 15 residues. CDR1 and CDR2 from the germline V gene are LNHDA and SQIVND (reference sequence). V shed 5 bases, J shed 1 base, and the junction held 5 bases outside the gene matches.

The chain couples TRBV7-3 to TRBJ1-1; D call uncertain. Germline CDR1 reads SGHTA; CDR2 reads FQGTGA. The CDR3 has 13 residues. V shed 6 bases and J shed 1 base, with 9 bases lying between them. CDR3 sequence reads: CASRSSQNTEAFF. The CDR3 DNA reads as TGTGCCAGCAGATCGAGTCAGAACACTGAAGCTTTCTTT. The full variable domain, completed using reference TRBV7-3 and TRBJ1-1, is GAGVSQTPSNKVTEKGKYVELRCDPISGHTALYWYRQSLGQGPEFLIYFQGTGAADDSGLPNDRFFAVRPEGSVSTLKIQRTERGDSAVYLCASRSSQNTEAFFGQGTRLTVV.

The chain recombines TRBV5-1 with TRBJ2-7; D is perhaps TRBD2 (5 bases). Germline V gene data show CDR1 as SGHRS and CDR2 as YFSETQ. This CDR3 comprises 13 residues. V was shortened by 2 bases and J by 2 bases, with 8 bases between the two germline ends. The CDR3 DNA follows: TGCGCCAGCAGCTTACGAGGGACCTACGAGCAGTACTTC. This codes for CASSLRGTYEQYF. Filled out from reference TRBV5-1 and TRBJ2-7, the complete variable domain reads KAGVTQTPRYLIKTRGQQVTLSCSPISGHRSVSWYQQTPGQGLQFLFEYFSETQRNKGNFPGRFSGRQFSNSRSEMNVSTLELGDSALYLCASSLRGTYEQYFGPGTRLTVT.

In DNA form, the CDR3 reads TGTGCCAGCAGTGGACAGGGTCGGACCGGGGAGCTGTTTTTT. Residues: CASSGQGRTGELFF. The J gene is TRBJ2-2, the V gene TRBV5-5; 8 nucleotides align to TRBD1. The CDR3 spans 14 residues. The V gene end was trimmed by 5 bases and the J gene end by 5 bases; junction bases not matched to a gene: 5. CDR1 and CDR2 from the germline V gene are SGHKS and YYEKEE (reference sequence).

CDR3 residues: CASTLGGVRGEKLFF. The CDR3 DNA is TGTGCCAGCACCTTGGGGGGGGTGCGAGGAGAAAAACTGTTTTTT. V and J are TRBV28 and TRBJ1-4; possible D gene TRBD1, 5 bases. The CDR3 is 15 amino acids. CDR1 MDHEN and CDR2 SYDVKM come from the germline V gene. Trimming pared 7 bases from V and 8 bases from J, leaving 20 bases between.

The table lists this clone with a few counts. V is TRBV5-1 and J is TRBJ1-1; the match to TRBD1 covers 10 bases. The CDR3 loop spans 17 amino acids. The germline V gene encodes CDR1 SGHRS and CDR2 YFSETQ. Germline trimming cut 5 bases from V and 0 bases from J; bases unmatched to any gene: 10. CDR3 nucleotide sequence: TGCGCCAGCAGGAGAACGACGGGACAGGGGATGAACACTGAAGCTTTCTTT. Its translation is CASRRTTGQGMNTEAFF. The full variable domain, rest sourced from reference TRBV5-1 and TRBJ1-1, is KAGVTQTPRYLIKTRGQQVTLSCSPISGHRSVSWYQQTPGQGLQFLFEYFSETQRNKGNFPGRFSGRQFSNSRSEMNVSTLELGDSALYLCASRRTTGQGMNTEAFFGQGTRLTVV.

The J gene is TRBJ2-1, the V gene TRBV4-2, with 7 nucleotides matching TRBD2. The CDR3 is 17 residues long. In germline, CDR1 is LGHNA, CDR2 YNFKEQ. V shed 0 bases, J shed 2 bases, and the junction held 7 bases outside the gene matches. This chain's CDR3 is CASSQDGSGSTYNEQFF. The CDR3 DNA sequence: TGTGCCAGCAGCCAAGATGGTAGCGGGTCAACCTACAATGAGCAGTTCTTC.

This chain connects TRBV7-3 to TRBJ2-6, with D unresolved. Trimming took off 5 bases at V and 2 bases at J, with 7 bases between the two ends. The CDR3 sequence is 14 residues long. Germline V gene lookup returns CDR1 SGHTA and CDR2 FQGTGA. The CDR3 loop is CASSPSPGANVLTF. DNA of the CDR3: TGTGCCAGCAGCCCCAGTCCTGGGGCCAACGTCCTGACTTTC.

The chain couples TRBV7-3 to TRBJ2-2; 14 bases map to TRBD2. This CDR3 is built from 16 residues. Unmatched junction bases numbered 3, after V lost 4 bases and J lost 5 bases. Per the germline V gene, CDR1 is SGHTA and CDR2 is FQGTGA. CDR3 protein: CASSSRLAGGTGELFF. The CDR3 DNA reads TGTGCCAGCAGCTCCAGACTAGCGGGAGGGACCGGGGAGCTGTTTTTT. The variable domain in full, completed from reference TRBV7-3 and TRBJ2-2, reads GAGVSQTPSNKVTEKGKYVELRCDPISGHTALYWYRQSLGQGPEFLIYFQGTGAADDSGLPNDRFFAVRPEGSVSTLKIQRTERGDSAVYLCASSSRLAGGTGELFFGEGSRLTVL.

This sequence joins TRBV24-1 and TRBJ2-7; 9 positions match TRBD1. The CDR3 consists of 13 residues. J gave up 12 bases and V 3 bases, and 8 bases lay outside the gene matches. Germline CDR1 and CDR2: KGHDR and SFDVKD. The DNA for the CDR3 is TGTGCCACCAGTGATCCCGGGACAGGGAAGATGTACTTC. Translating it yields CATSDPGTGKMYF.

This rearrangement joins TRBV25-1 to TRBJ1-1, with D tentatively TRBD1 (5 bases). Trimming shortened V by 5 bases and J by 1 base, and 8 bases separated the two germline ends. The CDR3 sequence is 13 residues long. The germline CDR1 and CDR2 sequences are MGHDK and SYGVNS. CDR3 sequence: CASSNQGNTEAFF. The DNA for the CDR3 is TGTGCCAGCAGTAATCAGGGGAACACTGAAGCTTTCTTT. The variable domain in full, completed from reference TRBV25-1 and TRBJ1-1, reads EADIYQTPRYLVIGTGKKITLECSQTMGHDKMYWYQQDPGMELHLIHYSYGVNSTEKGDLSSESTVSRIRTEHFPLTLESARPSHTSQYLCASSNQGNTEAFFGQGTRLTVV.